These 10 T cell receptor beta chains came from one sample sequenced in a study of T-cell memory formation after mild COVID-19. TCRdb re-analysed the 5' RACE reads in MiXCR, keeping a single row per CDR3 protein. This sample has approximately 190,000 distinct CDR3 sequences; about 16% occur once, and the top ten carry 2.4%. The sample consisted of PBMCs or a T cell subset sorted from them (not recorded which). The source of these receptors is an adult woman who had mild COVID-19 (a few samples of this study predate the infection). Cell type and time point are not known.

The chain carries TRBV3-1 and TRBJ2-7; possibly TRBD2 for D (7 bases). CDR3 length equals 17 residues. The germline CDR1 and CDR2 sequences are LGHDT and YNNKEL (reference sequence). V was clipped by 4 bases and J by 2 bases, with 21 bases between them. The CDR3 spells CASSPLGRGGLTYEQYF. CDR3 sequence (DNA): TGTGCCAGCAGCCCTCTGGGGCGCGGGGGCCTTACCTACGAGCAGTACTTC.

This chain uses TRBV28 with TRBJ2-7, with no clear D. Germline CDR1 is MDHEN and CDR2 is SYDVKM. The V end was cut by 2 bases, the J end by 6 bases, with 17 bases between. The CDR3 runs to 15 residues. The CDR3 is CASSLEFEGPGEQYF. The CDR3 region has the DNA TGTGCCAGCAGTTTAGAGTTTGAAGGACCCGGCGAGCAGTACTTC.

The chain is built from TRBV14 and TRBJ1-6, with no clear D. Germline V gives CDR1 SGHDN, CDR2 FVKESK. The CDR3 runs to 13 residues. V gave up 5 bases and J gave up 7 bases, with 9 bases separating them. CDR3 nucleotides: TGTGCCAGCAGCTCGAGCTTAAATTCACCCCTCCACTTT. Protein: CASSSSLNSPLHF.

This clonotype was counted between two and nine times. The V and J genes are TRBV5-4 and TRBJ2-7; TRBD2 aligns across 13 bases. V shed 5 bases, J shed 6 bases, and the junction held 8 bases outside the gene matches. Germline V CDR1 and CDR2: SGHNT, YYREEE (reference sequence). This CDR3 spans 15 amino acids. CDR3 DNA: TGTGCCAGCAGTCGGACTAGCGGGAGTTTGGGCGAGCAGTACTTC. Translated: CASSRTSGSLGEQYF.

The chain recombines TRBV4-3 with TRBJ2-1, with D tentatively TRBD1 (5 bases). The CDR3 length is 17 residues. The germline V gene encodes CDR1 LGHNA and CDR2 YSLEER. Trimming shortened V by 3 bases and J by 0 bases, and 15 bases separated the two germline ends. CDR3 protein: CASSQARRQSSYNEQFF. CDR3 bases: TGCGCCAGCAGCCAGGCCCGGCGACAGAGCTCCTACAATGAGCAGTTCTTC.

At least ten counts were recorded for this clonotype. The chain carries TRBV28 and TRBJ2-4; D remains unclear. Germline V gene lookup returns CDR1 MDHEN and CDR2 SYDVKM. With 2 bases removed from V and 5 bases from J, the gap between germline ends came to 4 bases. The CDR3 is 12 residues long. CDR3 coding DNA: TGTGCCAGCAGTTTAACAGAAAACATTCAGTACTTC. Translated, it gives CASSLTENIQYF.

This clonotype turned up a few times. CDR3 protein: CATSDLTSGSNTGELFF. As DNA, the CDR3 is TGTGCCACCAGTGATCTGACTAGCGGGTCGAACACCGGGGAGCTGTTTTTT. The V gene is TRBV24-1, the J gene TRBJ2-2; 10 positions agree with TRBD2. The CDR3 consists of 17 residues. The ends lost 3 bases at V and 0 bases at J; junction bases unmatched: 3. From germline, CDR1 is KGHDR and CDR2 SFDVKD.

V gene TRBV6-1 combines with J gene TRBJ1-5; 7 nucleotides match TRBD1. The CDR3 contains 15 residues. Germline CDR1 and CDR2: MNHNS and SASEGT. With V trimmed by 6 bases and J by 3 bases, 8 bases remained unmatched. CDR3 DNA: TGTGCCAGCAGCCCTACGGGACAGACCAATCAGCCCCAGCATTTT. This gives the protein CASSPTGQTNQPQHF.

This clonotype has more than one count but fewer than ten. The J gene is TRBJ2-7, the V gene TRBV18; 8 nucleotides align to TRBD1. J lost 2 bases, V lost 3 bases, and 9 bases had no gene match. Germline values: CDR1 KGHSH, CDR2 LQKENI. The CDR3 extends over 16 amino acids. This chain's CDR3 is CASSPLGTGGTYEQYF. The CDR3 nucleotides read TGTGCCAGCTCACCCCTTGGGACAGGTGGAACCTACGAGCAGTACTTC. Complete variable domain (other parts from reference TRBV18 and TRBJ2-7): NAGVMQNPRHLVRRRGQEARLRCSPMKGHSHVYWYRQLPEEGLKFMVYLQKENIIDESGMPKERFSAEFPKEGPSILRIQQVVRGDSAAYFCASSPLGTGGTYEQYFGPGTRLTVT.

This chain links TRBV12-3 or TRBV12-4 with TRBJ1-1, with TRBD1 matching over 8 bases. This CDR3 has 14 amino acids. Germline trimming cut 3 bases from V and 4 bases from J; bases unmatched to any gene: 4. This CDR3 is CASSFSGQGTEAFF. For the CDR3, the DNA is TGTGCCAGCAGTTTTTCCGGACAGGGCACTGAAGCTTTCTTT.